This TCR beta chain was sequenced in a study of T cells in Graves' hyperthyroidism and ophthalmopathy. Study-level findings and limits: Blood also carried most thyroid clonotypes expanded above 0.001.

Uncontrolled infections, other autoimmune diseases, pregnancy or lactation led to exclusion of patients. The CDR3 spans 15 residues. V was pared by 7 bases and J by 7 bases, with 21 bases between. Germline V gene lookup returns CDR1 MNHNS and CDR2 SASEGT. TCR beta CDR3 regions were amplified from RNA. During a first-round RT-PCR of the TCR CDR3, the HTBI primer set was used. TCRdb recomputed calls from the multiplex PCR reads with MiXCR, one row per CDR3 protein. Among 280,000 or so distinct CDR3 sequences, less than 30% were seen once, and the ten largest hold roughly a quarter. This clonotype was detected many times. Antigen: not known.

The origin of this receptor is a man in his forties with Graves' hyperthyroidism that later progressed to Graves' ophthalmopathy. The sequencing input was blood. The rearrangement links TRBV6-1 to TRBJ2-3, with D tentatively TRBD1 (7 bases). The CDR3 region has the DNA TGTGCCAGCAAGACCCAGGGGGGCAATGGGAATACGCAGTATTTT. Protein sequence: CASKTQGGNGNTQYF.